This T cell receptor beta chain appears in the sequencing data of a study of beta chain features in type 1 diabetes. Study context: Cell yields, age and gender were similar between patients and healthy donors. Study-wide points: Any HLA type influence on TCRB rearrangement was left unresolved here. For type 1 diabetes patients, VDJ junctions showed fewer insertions and more deletions.

Germline CDR1 reads SGHTA; CDR2 reads FQGNSA. The CDR3 contains 15 residues. As every portion of the isolated RNA was reverse transcribed, the sequencing read expressed TCRB transcripts. Regulatory, naive and central memory T cell samples averaged around 3.9 million reads. Assay: immunoSEQ multiplex PCR; the TCRdb copy retains only in-frame clones and omits some. In the table there are some 900,000 clones, 15% to 20% of which are singletons. This clone showed up just a few times. Antigen specificity is unknown. An end of the junction does not agree with germline; a read error may underlie this. What was sequenced was naive CD4+ T cells from blood. The TCR originated in a woman between 18 and 29 years old in good health. This chain joins TRBV7-2 and TRBJ1-2; no clear D. In DNA form, the CDR3 reads TGCGCCAGCAGCCAAAGACCGGGTCCCTCCTATGGCTACACCTTC. Its translation is CASSQRPGPSYGYTF.